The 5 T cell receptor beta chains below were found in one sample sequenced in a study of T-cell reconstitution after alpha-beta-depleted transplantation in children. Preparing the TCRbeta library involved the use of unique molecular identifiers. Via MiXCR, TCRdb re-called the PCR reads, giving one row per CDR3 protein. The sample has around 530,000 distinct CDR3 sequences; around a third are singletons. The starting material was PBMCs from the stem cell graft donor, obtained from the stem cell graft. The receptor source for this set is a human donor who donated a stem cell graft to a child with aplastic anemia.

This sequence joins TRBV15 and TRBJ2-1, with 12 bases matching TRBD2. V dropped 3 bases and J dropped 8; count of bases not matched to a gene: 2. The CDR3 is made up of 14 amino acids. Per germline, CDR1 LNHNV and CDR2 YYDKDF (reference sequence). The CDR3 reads CATSRLAGGDEQFF. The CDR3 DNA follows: TGTGCCACCAGCAGGCTAGCGGGAGGGGATGAGCAGTTCTTC.

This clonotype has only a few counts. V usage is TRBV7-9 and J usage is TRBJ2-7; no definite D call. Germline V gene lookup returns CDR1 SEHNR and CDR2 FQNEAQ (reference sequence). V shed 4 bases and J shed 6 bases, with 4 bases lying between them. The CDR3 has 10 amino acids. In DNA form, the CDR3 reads TGTGCCAGCAGCTCGATCGAGCAGTACTTC. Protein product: CASSSIEQYF.

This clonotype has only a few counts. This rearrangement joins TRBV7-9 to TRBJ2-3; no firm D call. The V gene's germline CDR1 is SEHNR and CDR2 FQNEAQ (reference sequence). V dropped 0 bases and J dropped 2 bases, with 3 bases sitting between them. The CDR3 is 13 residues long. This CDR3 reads CASSLALTDTQYF. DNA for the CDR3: TGTGCCAGCAGCTTAGCGCTCACAGATACGCAGTATTTT.

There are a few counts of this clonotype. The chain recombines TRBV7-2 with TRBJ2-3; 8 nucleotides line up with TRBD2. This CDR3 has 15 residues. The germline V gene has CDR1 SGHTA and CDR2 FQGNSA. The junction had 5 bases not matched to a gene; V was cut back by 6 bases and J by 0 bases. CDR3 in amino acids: CASRPSSGSTDTQYF. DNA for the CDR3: TGTGCCAGCAGGCCTTCTAGCGGGAGCACAGATACGCAGTATTTT.

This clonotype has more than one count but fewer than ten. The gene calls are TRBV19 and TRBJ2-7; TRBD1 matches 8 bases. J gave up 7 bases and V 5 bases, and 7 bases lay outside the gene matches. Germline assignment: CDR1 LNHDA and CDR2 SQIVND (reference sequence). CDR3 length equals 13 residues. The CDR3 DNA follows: TGTGCCAGTAGTTCACAGCGGACAGGGGAGCAGTACTTC. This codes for CASSSQRTGEQYF.